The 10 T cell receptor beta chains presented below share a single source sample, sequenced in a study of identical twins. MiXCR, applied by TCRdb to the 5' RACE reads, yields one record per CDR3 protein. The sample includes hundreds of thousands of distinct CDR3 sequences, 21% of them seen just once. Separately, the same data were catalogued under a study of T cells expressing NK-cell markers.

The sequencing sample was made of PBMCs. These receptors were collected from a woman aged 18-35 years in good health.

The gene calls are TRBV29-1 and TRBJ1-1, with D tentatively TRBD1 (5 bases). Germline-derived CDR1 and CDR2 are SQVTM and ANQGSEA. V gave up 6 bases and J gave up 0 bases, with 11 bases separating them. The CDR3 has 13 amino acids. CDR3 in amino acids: CSVGRAMNTEAFF. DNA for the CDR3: TGCAGCGTGGGCAGGGCGATGAACACTGAAGCTTTCTTT.

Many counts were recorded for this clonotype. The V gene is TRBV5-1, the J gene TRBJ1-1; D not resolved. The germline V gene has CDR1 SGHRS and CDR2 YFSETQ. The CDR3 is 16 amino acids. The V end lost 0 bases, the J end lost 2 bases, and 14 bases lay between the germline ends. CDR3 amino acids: CASSLAAGFGNTEAFF. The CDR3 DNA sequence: TGCGCCAGCAGCTTGGCGGCTGGCTTTGGAAACACTGAAGCTTTCTTT. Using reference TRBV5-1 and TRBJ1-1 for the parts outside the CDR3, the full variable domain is KAGVTQTPRYLIKTRGQQVTLSCSPISGHRSVSWYQQTPGQGLQFLFEYFSETQRNKGNFPGRFSGRQFSNSRSEMNVSTLELGDSALYLCASSLAAGFGNTEAFFGQGTRLTVV.

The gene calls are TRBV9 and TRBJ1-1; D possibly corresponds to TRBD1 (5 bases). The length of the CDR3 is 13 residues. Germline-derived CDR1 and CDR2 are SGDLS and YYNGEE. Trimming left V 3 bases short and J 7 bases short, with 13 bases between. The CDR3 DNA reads TGTGCCAGCAGCGGACCCCGAGACAGTGAAGCTTTCTTT. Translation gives CASSGPRDSEAFF.

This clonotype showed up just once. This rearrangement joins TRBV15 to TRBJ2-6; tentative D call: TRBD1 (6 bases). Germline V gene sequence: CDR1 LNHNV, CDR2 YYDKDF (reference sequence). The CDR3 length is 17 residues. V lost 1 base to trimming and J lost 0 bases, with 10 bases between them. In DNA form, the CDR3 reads TGTGCCACCAGCAGAGTAGCCAGGGGCTCTGGGGCCAACGTCCTGACTTTC. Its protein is CATSRVARGSGANVLTF.

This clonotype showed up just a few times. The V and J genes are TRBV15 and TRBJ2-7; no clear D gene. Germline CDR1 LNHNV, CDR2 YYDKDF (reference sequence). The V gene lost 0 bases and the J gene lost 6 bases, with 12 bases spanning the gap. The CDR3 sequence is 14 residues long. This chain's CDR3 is CATSRDLWGSEQYF. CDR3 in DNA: TGTGCCACCAGCAGAGACCTGTGGGGAAGCGAGCAGTACTTC.

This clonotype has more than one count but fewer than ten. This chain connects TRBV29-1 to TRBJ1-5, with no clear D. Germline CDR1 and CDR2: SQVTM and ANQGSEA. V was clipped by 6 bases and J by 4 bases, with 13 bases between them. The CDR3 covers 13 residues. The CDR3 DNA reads TGCAGCGTGGCGGCGGGAGCGAATCAGCCCCAGCATTTT. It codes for CSVAAGANQPQHF. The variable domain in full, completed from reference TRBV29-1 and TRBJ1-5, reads SAVISQKPSRDICQRGTSLTIQCQVDSQVTMMFWYRQQPGQSLTLIATANQGSEATYESGFVIDKFPISRPNLTFSTLTVSNMSPEDSSIYLCSVAAGANQPQHFGDGTRLSIL.

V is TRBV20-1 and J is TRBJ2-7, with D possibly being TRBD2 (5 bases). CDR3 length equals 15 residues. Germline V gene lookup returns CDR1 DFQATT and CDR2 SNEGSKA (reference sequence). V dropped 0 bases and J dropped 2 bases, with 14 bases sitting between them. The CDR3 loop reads CSARDPGLATYEQYF. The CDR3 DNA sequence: TGCAGTGCTAGAGATCCGGGCTTAGCGACCTACGAGCAGTACTTC.

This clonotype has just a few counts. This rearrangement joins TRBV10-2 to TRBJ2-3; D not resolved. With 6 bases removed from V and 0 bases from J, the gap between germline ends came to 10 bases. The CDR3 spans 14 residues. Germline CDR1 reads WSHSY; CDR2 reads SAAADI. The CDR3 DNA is TGCGCCAGCAGCGTAGCAACTAGCACAGATACGCAGTATTTT. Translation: CASSVATSTDTQYF.

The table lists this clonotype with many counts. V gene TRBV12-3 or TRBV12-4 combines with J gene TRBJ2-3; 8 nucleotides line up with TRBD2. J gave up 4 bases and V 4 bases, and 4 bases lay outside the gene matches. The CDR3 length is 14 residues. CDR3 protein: CASSSREAADTQYF. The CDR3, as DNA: TGTGCCAGCAGTTCGCGGGAGGCGGCAGATACGCAGTATTTT.

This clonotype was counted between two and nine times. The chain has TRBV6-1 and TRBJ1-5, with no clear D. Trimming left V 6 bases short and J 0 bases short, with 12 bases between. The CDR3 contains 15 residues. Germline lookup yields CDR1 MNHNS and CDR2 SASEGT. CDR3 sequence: CASRLQTISNQPQHF. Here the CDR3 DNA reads TGTGCCAGCAGGCTACAGACCATTAGCAATCAGCCCCAGCATTTT.